These 2 T cell receptor beta chains were sequenced from one sample in a study of cytomegalovirus exposure and HLA in healthy donors. PCR involved 60 Vbeta and 13 Jbeta primers. This table comes from immunoSEQ multiplex PCR, and its TCRdb copy is limited to in-frame clones, with some not included. The sample carries fewer than 200,000 clones, around 80% recorded once. The sequenced sample was PBMCs. The origin of the receptors is a woman aged 25 to 39 in good health and CMV-seronegative.

V usage is TRBV6-1 and J usage is TRBJ1-6; D is unclear. The CDR3 totals 15 residues. Trimming pared 6 bases from V and 7 bases from J, leaving 16 bases between. The germline gives CDR1 MNHNS, CDR2 SASEGT. Here the CDR3 reads CASRKGGSRNSPLHF. Written as DNA, the CDR3 is TGTGCCAGCAGAAAGGGAGGGTCCCGCAATTCACCCCTCCACTTT.

This sequence joins TRBV7-6 and TRBJ2-2, with 7 nucleotides matching TRBD1. Germline lookup yields CDR1 SGHVS and CDR2 FNYEAQ. This CDR3 has 15 residues. V shed 5 bases and J 1 base; nucleotides not matched to a gene: 4. Written as DNA, the CDR3 is TGTGCCAGCAGCCCCGGGACAGTGAACACCGGGGAGCTGTTTTTT. Its protein product is CASSPGTVNTGELFF.